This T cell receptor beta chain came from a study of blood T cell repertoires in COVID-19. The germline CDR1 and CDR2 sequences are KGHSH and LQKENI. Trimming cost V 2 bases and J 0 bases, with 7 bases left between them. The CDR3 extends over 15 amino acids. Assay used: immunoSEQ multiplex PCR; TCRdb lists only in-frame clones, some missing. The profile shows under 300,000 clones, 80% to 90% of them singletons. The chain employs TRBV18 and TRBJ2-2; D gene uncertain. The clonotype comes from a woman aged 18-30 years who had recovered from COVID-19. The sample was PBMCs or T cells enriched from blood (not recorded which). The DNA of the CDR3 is TGTGCCAGCTCACCAAGCGCCTCGAACACCGGGGAGCTGTTTTTT. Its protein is CASSPSASNTGELFF.